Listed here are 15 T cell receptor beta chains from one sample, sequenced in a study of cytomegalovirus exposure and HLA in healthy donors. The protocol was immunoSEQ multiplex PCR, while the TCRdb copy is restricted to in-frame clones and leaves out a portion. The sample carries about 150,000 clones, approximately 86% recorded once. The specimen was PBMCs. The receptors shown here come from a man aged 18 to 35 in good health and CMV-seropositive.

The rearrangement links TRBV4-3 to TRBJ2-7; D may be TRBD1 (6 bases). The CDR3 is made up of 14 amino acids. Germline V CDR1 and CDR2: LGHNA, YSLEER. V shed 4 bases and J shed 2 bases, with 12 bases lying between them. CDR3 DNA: TGCGCCAGCAGCCCGCTAAGGGGGACCTACGAGCAGTACTTC. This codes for CASSPLRGTYEQYF.

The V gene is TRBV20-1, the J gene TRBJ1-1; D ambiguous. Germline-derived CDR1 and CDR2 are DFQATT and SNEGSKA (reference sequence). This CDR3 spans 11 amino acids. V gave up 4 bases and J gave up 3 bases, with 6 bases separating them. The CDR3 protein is CSAMKHTEAFF. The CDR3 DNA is TGCAGTGCTATGAAGCACACTGAAGCTTTCTTT.

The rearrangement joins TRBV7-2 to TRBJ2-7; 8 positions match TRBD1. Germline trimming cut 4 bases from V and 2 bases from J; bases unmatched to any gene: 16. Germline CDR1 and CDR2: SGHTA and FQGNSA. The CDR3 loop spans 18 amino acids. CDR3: CASSSDRGTGRSPYEQYF. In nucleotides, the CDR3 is TGTGCCAGCAGCTCAGACAGGGGTACGGGACGGTCCCCCTACGAGCAGTACTTC.

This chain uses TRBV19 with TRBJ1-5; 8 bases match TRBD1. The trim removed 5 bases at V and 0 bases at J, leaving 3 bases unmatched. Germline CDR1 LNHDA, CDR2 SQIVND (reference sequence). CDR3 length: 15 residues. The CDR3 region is CASSATGGSNQPQHF. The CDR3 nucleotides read TGTGCCAGTAGTGCAACAGGGGGTAGCAATCAGCCCCAGCATTTT.

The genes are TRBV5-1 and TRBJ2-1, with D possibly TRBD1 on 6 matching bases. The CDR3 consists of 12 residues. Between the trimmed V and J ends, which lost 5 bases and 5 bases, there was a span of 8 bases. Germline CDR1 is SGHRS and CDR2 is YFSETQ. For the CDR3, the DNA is TGCGCCAGCAGGGCAGGGGACAATGAGCAGTTCTTC. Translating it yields CASRAGDNEQFF.

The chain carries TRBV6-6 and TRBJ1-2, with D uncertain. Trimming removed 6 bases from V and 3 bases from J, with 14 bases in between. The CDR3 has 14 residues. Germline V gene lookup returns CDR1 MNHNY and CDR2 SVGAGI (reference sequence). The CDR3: CASSSGRRDYGYTF. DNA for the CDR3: TGTGCCAGCAGCTCCGGGAGAAGAGACTATGGCTACACCTTC.

Written as DNA, the CDR3 is TGTGCCAGCAGACTTCAGGGGGCGGCCGGCACCGGGGAGCTGTTTTTT. Translated: CASRLQGAAGTGELFF. J is TRBJ2-2 and V is TRBV6-4; 8 nucleotides align to TRBD1. The germline gives CDR1 MRHNA, CDR2 SNTAGT. The CDR3 extends over 16 amino acids. V was pared by 6 bases and J by 4 bases, with 10 bases of the junction left unmatched.

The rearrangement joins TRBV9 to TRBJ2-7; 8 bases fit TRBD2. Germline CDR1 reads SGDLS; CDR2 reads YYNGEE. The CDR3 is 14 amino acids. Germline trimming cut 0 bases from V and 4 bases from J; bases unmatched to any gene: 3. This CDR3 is CASSVAGGEYEQYF. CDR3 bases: TGTGCCAGCAGCGTAGCGGGAGGGGAGTACGAGCAGTACTTC.

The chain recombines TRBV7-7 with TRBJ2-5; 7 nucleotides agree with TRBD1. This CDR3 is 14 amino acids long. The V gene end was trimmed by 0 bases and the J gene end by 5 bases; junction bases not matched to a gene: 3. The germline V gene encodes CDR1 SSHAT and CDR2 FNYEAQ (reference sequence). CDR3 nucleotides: TGTGCCAGCAGCTTAGCAGGGGGCGAGGAGACCCAGTACTTC. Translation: CASSLAGGEETQYF. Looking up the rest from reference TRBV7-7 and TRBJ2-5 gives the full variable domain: GAGVSQSPRYKVTKRGQDVTLRCDPISSHATLYWYQQALGQGPEFLTYFNYEAQPDKSGLPSDRFSAERPEGSISTLTIQRTEQRDSAMYRCASSLAGGEETQYFGPGTRLLVL.

Here the CDR3 DNA reads TGCGCCAGCAGCCAAGAACAGGGGCCCTCTCTTACAAATGAAAAACTGTTTTTT. It codes for CASSQEQGPSLTNEKLFF. V and J are TRBV4-3 and TRBJ1-4; 7 positions match TRBD1. Germline-derived CDR1 and CDR2 are LGHNA and YSLEER. This CDR3 is built from 18 residues. Trimming removed 0 bases from V and 5 bases from J; junction bases left unmatched: 12.

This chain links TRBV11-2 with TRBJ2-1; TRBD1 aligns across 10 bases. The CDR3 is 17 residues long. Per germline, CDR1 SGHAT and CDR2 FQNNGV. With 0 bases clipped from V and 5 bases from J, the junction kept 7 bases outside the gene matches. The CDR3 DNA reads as TGTGCCAGCAGCTTAGATCTTGGGGACAGGGGACACAATGAGCAGTTCTTC. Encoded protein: CASSLDLGDRGHNEQFF.

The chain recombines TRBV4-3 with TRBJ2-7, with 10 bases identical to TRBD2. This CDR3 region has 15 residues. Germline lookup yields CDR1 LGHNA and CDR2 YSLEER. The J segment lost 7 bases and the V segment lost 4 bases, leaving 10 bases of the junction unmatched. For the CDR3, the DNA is TGCGCCAGCAGCCCTCAGCTAGCGGGAGTCGGGGAGCAGTACTTC. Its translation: CASSPQLAGVGEQYF.

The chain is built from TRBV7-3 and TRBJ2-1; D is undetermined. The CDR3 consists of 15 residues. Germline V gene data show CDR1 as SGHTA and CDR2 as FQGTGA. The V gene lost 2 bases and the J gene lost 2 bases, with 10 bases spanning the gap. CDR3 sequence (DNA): TGTGCCAGCAGCTTACTCACAAAACCCTACAATGAGCAGTTCTTC. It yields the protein CASSLLTKPYNEQFF.

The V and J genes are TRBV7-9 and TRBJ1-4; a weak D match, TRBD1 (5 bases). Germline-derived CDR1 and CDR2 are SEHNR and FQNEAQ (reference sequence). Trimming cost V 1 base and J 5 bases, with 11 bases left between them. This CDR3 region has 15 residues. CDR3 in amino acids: CASSLEGRGNEKLFF. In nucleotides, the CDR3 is TGTGCCAGCAGCTTAGAGGGGAGGGGAAATGAAAAACTGTTTTTT.

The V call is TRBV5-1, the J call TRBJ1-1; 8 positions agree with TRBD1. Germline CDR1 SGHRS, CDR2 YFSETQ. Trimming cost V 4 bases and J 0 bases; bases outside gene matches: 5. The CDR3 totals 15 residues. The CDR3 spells CASSTRTGMNTEAFF. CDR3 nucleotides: TGCGCCAGCAGCACCCGGACAGGGATGAACACTGAAGCTTTCTTT.